What follows are 6 T cell receptor beta chains derived from one specimen sequenced in a study of control samples from healthy donors and cancer patients. The table came from immunoSEQ multiplex PCR; TCRdb's copy has only in-frame clones and leaves some out. This table holds about 73,000 clones, about 93% found once. Sequencing was carried out using blood. Receptor source: a woman aged 40 to 49 in good health.

This chain connects TRBV29-1 to TRBJ1-6, with TRBD1 matching over 7 bases. Looked up from germline, CDR1 is SQVTM and CDR2 is ANQGSEA. Trimming took 5 bases from V and 5 from J; bases not matched to a gene: 9. The length of the CDR3 is 15 residues. The CDR3 region is CSVWAGGLNNSPLHF. CDR3 DNA sequence: TGCAGCGTTTGGGCAGGGGGATTGAATAATTCACCCCTCCACTTT.

The chain couples TRBV4-2 to TRBJ2-1; TRBD2 matches 8 bases. The ends lost 0 bases at V and 5 bases at J; junction bases unmatched: 9. The CDR3 has 17 amino acids. Germline V CDR1 and CDR2: LGHNA, YNFKEQ. CDR3 DNA: TGTGCCAGCAGCCAAGATTTAGGGACTAGGGTGAACAATGAGCAGTTCTTC. This encodes CASSQDLGTRVNNEQFF.

The chain has TRBV7-9 and TRBJ2-7; 9 bases are shared with TRBD1. Germline V gene lookup returns CDR1 SEHNR and CDR2 FQNEAQ (reference sequence). The junction had 5 bases not matched to a gene; V was cut back by 5 bases and J by 0 bases. The CDR3 loop spans 15 amino acids. CDR3 residues: CASSQGQGSSYEQYF. CDR3 coding DNA: TGTGCCAGCAGCCAGGGACAGGGTTCCTCCTACGAGCAGTACTTC.

The chain carries TRBV18 and TRBJ2-7; D remains unclear. Trimming removed 2 bases from V and 2 bases from J, with 7 bases in between. The CDR3 length is 13 residues. Germline values: CDR1 KGHSH, CDR2 LQKENI. Written as DNA, the CDR3 is TGTGCCAGCTCACCATCGCCCACCTACGAGCAGTACTTC. This codes for CASSPSPTYEQYF.

CDR3 protein: CASSLQASSQETQYF. In nucleotides, the CDR3 is TGTGCCAGCAGCTTACAGGCTAGCAGCCAAGAGACCCAGTACTTC. The chain employs TRBV7-2 and TRBJ2-5; weak D call: TRBD2 (5 bases). Germline V gives CDR1 SGHTA, CDR2 FQGNSA. V lost 2 bases, J lost 1 base, and 11 bases lay in between. This CDR3 has 15 residues.

This chain uses TRBV10-3 with TRBJ1-1; possible D gene TRBD1, 6 bases. The V end was cut by 2 bases, the J end by 0 bases, with 16 bases between. Per the germline V gene, CDR1 is ENHRY and CDR2 is SYGVKD. The CDR3 is 17 amino acids. DNA of the CDR3: TGTGCCATCAGTGAGAGGCAGGGTGGGGGGCTGAACACTGAAGCTTTCTTT. Its protein product is CAISERQGGGLNTEAFF.